Listed below are T cell receptor beta chains from one sample, sequenced in a study of CD8+CD57+ T cells in acquired aplastic anemia. Using its own MiXCR run on the reads, TCRdb lists one record per CDR3 protein. The sample contains 250,000 to 300,000 distinct CDR3 sequences, 50% to 65% of which appear only once. Sequencing was performed on sorted CD4+, CD8+, or CD8+CD57+ T cells (not recorded which) from PBMCs. These receptors were obtained from a human donor with aplastic anemia. CDR3s include the opening cysteine and the closing phenylalanine or tryptophan. The D gene is left open where the match is weak. Size is stated for part of the rows, as once, few or many counts, or as a class when the clone is expanded.

cdr3_length	d_call	v_call	clone_size	j_call	cdr3_nt	cdr3_aa
15	-	TRBV10-3	-	TRBJ2-7	TGTGCCATCAGAGTTTCCGGGACGGCTTCCTACGAGCAGTACTTC	CAIRVSGTASYEQYF
12	TRBD1	TRBV9	-	TRBJ2-1	TGTGCCAGCAGCTTCGGAGAGGGACAGGCGTCCTTC	CASSFGEGQASF
13	TRBD2	TRBV29-1	-	TRBJ2-1	TGCAGCTTAGACGGACTAGCGGGTAATGAGCAGTTCTTC	CSLDGLAGNEQFF
16	TRBD2	TRBV3-1	many	TRBJ2-1	TGTGCCAGCAGTCCCCTCGGACTAGCGGGAGGGAATGAGCAGTTCTTC	CASSPLGLAGGNEQFF
13	TRBD1	TRBV12-3/TRBV12-4	-	TRBJ1-2	TGTGCCAGCAGTAGAGGGACAGCAATGGGCTACACCTTC	CASSRGTAMGYTF
14	-	TRBV20-1	once	TRBJ2-3	TGCAGTGGGACTGGCTTGGCTCACACAGATACGCAGTATTTT	CSGTGLAHTDTQYF
15	-	TRBV9	-	TRBJ2-2	TGTGCCAGCAGCGTAGGGTCAGGTGATGGCGGGGAGCTGTTTTTT	CASSVGSGDGGELFF
14	TRBD1	TRBV5-1	many	TRBJ2-7	TGCGCCAGCAGCTTTCCGGGACAGGGCTACGAGCAGTACTTC	CASSFPGQGYEQYF
13	-	TRBV10-1	-	TRBJ1-5	TGCGCCAGCCGGAGCCAGAGGGATCAGCCCCAGCATTTT	CASRSQRDQPQHF
14	-	TRBV19	-	TRBJ1-6	TGTGCCAGTAGTATGGTGGGCGGAAATTCACCCCTCCACTTT	CASSMVGGNSPLHF
15	TRBD2	TRBV2	-	TRBJ2-1	TGTGCCAGCAGCCAGGGACTAGCGGGAGAGAGTGAGCAGTTCTTC	CASSQGLAGESEQFF
14	-	TRBV19	once	TRBJ2-7	TGTGCCAGTAGTATGACGGGAGTTCCGTCCGAGCAGTACTTC	CASSMTGVPSEQYF
14	-	TRBV20-1	many	TRBJ1-5	TGCAGTGCTAGAGGGCATAACTCCAATCAGCCCCAGCATTTT	CSARGHNSNQPQHF
18	TRBD1	TRBV15	-	TRBJ2-5	TGTGCCACCAGCAGACGAGTGGGGACAGGGGCTGTTTTGGAGACCCAGTACTTC	CATSRRVGTGAVLETQYF
15	-	TRBV11-2	-	TRBJ2-3	TGTGCCAGCAGCTCTGGCGGGGGACAAACAGATACGCAGTATTTT	CASSSGGGQTDTQYF
18	-	TRBV3-1	many	TRBJ2-6	TGTGCCAGCAGTCCTTACTCAGGTTCGCGCTCTGGGGCCAACGTCCTGACTTTC	CASSPYSGSRSGANVLTF
14	TRBD1	TRBV2	-	TRBJ1-1	TGTGCCAGCAGCGCCGGGACAGGGGAACCTGAAGCTTTCTTT	CASSAGTGEPEAFF
15	TRBD1	TRBV10-3	once	TRBJ2-7	TGTGCCATCATTCCGGACAGGGGCTTGATCTACGAGCAGTACTTC	CAIIPDRGLIYEQYF
16	-	TRBV7-8	-	TRBJ2-5	TGTGCCAGCAGTTTACTAGGCAGGGGTGGCAATCAGCCCCAGTACTTC	CASSLLGRGGNQPQYF
13	-	TRBV20-1	few	TRBJ2-2	TGCAGTGCTAGGCTTGGGGGGATCGGGGAGCTGTTTTTT	CSARLGGIGELFF
13	-	TRBV7-2	-	TRBJ1-2	TGTGCCAGCAGCTTAGATCCTAAGGTTCGCTACACCTTC	CASSLDPKVRYTF
15	TRBD1	TRBV10-3	few	TRBJ1-2	TGTGCCATCAAACCAACAGGGGGCTTAAACTATGGCTACACCTTC	CAIKPTGGLNYGYTF
15	TRBD2	TRBV7-2	-	TRBJ2-7	TGTGCCAGCAGCTTAGTCCCCGGGACTAGCTACGAGCAGTACTTC	CASSLVPGTSYEQYF
16	TRBD2	TRBV10-3	-	TRBJ2-1	TGTGCCATCAGTCCAAGGACTAGCGGGGTTTTGAATGAGCAGTTCTTC	CAISPRTSGVLNEQFF
14	-	TRBV14	-	TRBJ1-1	TGTGCCAGCAGCGTAGGGGGTTTGAACACTGAAGCTTTCTTT	CASSVGGLNTEAFF
15	TRBD2	TRBV7-2	-	TRBJ2-7	TGTGCCAGCAGCACCGGGACTAGCGGGGTACATGAGCAGTACTTC	CASSTGTSGVHEQYF
13	-	TRBV5-1	many	TRBJ2-3	TGCGCCAGCAGCGTCGGGACCGCTTATACGCAGTATTTT	CASSVGTAYTQYF
12	-	TRBV10-1	many	TRBJ2-3	TGCGCCAGCAGTGAAACGAAGAATACGCAGTATTTT	CASSETKNTQYF
12	-	TRBV7-8	-	TRBJ2-3	TGTGCCAGCAATAGCGGCACAGATACGCAGTATTTT	CASNSGTDTQYF
12	-	TRBV10-3	-	TRBJ1-1	TGTGCCATCAGTGCGGTGAACACTGAAGCTTTCTTT	CAISAVNTEAFF
15	TRBD2	TRBV5-1	-	TRBJ2-1	TGCGCCAGCAGCTTCAGGGCGGGGGGAACGGGTGAGCAGTTCTTC	CASSFRAGGTGEQFF
15	-	TRBV29-1	-	TRBJ1-4	TGCAGCGCCCGACCTTCCCGAGCAACTAATGAAAAACTGTTTTTT	CSARPSRATNEKLFF
17	-	TRBV5-6	few	TRBJ2-3	TGTGCCAGCAGTTGCCCCCACGAGGGGGGGGCCACAGATACGCAGTATTTT	CASSCPHEGGATDTQYF
17	-	TRBV24-1	-	TRBJ2-3	TGTACCACCAGTGATTTGCGTTCGGGACCTAGCACAGATACGCAGTATTTT	CTTSDLRSGPSTDTQYF
14	TRBD1	TRBV18	many	TRBJ1-1	TGTGCCAGCTCACCGACAGGGACGAACACTGAAGCTTTCTTT	CASSPTGTNTEAFF
12	-	TRBV7-9	few	TRBJ1-6	TGTGCCAGCTCCAGGGAAGATAGGCCCCTCCACTTT	CASSREDRPLHF
14	-	TRBV9	-	TRBJ2-3	TGTGCCAGCAGCGTAAGGACTACCACAGATACGCAGTATTTT	CASSVRTTTDTQYF
14	-	TRBV7-8	-	TRBJ1-4	TGTGCCAGCAGCTTAGGGTTCACCGGGGAAAAACTGTTTTTT	CASSLGFTGEKLFF
14	-	TRBV20-1	few	TRBJ2-3	TGCAGTGCTTCAGGGGGGATAAGGACAGATACGCAGTATTTT	CSASGGIRTDTQYF
14	-	TRBV19	many	TRBJ1-5	TGTGCCAGTAGTATCCAGGACCTATATCAGCCCCAGCATTTT	CASSIQDLYQPQHF
19	TRBD2	TRBV5-1	once	TRBJ2-1	TGCGCCAGCGGCTTGGTGGCTAGCGGGAGGGCCCTTGCCTACGATGAGCAGTTCTTC	CASGLVASGRALAYDEQFF
14	-	TRBV5-8	-	TRBJ2-6	TGTGCCAGCAGCTGGGCGAGGCGGGACTACGTCCTGACTTTC	CASSWARRDYVLTF
15	-	TRBV5-5	-	TRBJ2-1	TGTGCCAGCAGCAGGGCAGGGGATGCCGACAATGAGCAGTTCTTC	CASSRAGDADNEQFF
11	-	TRBV12-3/TRBV12-4	once	TRBJ1-2	TGTGCCAGTTTAGCTAACTATGGCTACACCTTC	CASLANYGYTF
13	-	TRBV6-5	many	TRBJ1-6	TGTGCCAGCAGTTTGCAGAGGAATTCACCCCTCCACTTT	CASSLQRNSPLHF
14	-	TRBV7-3	-	TRBJ1-1	TGTGCCAGCAGCTTACAGGGGCAGAGCACTGAAGCTTTCTTT	CASSLQGQSTEAFF
13	-	TRBV4-3	-	TRBJ1-1	TGCGCCTGCAGCCAAGAAACATGGACTGAAGATTTCTTT	CACSQETWTEDFF
11	-	TRBV7-9	-	TRBJ1-2	TGTGCCAGCAGCGCCGACTATGGCTACACCTTC	CASSADYGYTF
15	TRBD1	TRBV15	-	TRBJ2-7	TGTGCCACCAGCAGAGCAGGGGACAGCTCCTACGAGCAGTACTTC	CATSRAGDSSYEQYF
13	-	TRBV12-3/TRBV12-4	-	TRBJ2-1	TGTGCCATATCCTGTACTAGTGGCAATGAGCAGTTCTTC	CAISCTSGNEQFF
13	-	TRBV12-3/TRBV12-4	-	TRBJ1-6	TGTGCCAGCAGCACGGGGGACAATTCACCCCTCCACTTT	CASSTGDNSPLHF
12	-	TRBV14	-	TRBJ2-7	TGTGCCAGCAGCTTAAACCGGAACGAGCAGTACTTC	CASSLNRNEQYF
14	-	TRBV5-1	few	TRBJ1-1	TGCGCCAGCAGCTTGGGTCAGGGAACAACTGAAGCTTTCTTT	CASSLGQGTTEAFF
19	TRBD1	TRBV4-1	-	TRBJ1-3	TGCGCCAGCAGCCAAGCCCACGGGACAGGGGCACCCTCTGGAAACACCATATATTTT	CASSQAHGTGAPSGNTIYF
15	TRBD1	TRBV20-1	-	TRBJ2-3	TGCAGTGCACCGGGGACAGGGGTAAGCGCAGATACGCAGTATTTT	CSAPGTGVSADTQYF